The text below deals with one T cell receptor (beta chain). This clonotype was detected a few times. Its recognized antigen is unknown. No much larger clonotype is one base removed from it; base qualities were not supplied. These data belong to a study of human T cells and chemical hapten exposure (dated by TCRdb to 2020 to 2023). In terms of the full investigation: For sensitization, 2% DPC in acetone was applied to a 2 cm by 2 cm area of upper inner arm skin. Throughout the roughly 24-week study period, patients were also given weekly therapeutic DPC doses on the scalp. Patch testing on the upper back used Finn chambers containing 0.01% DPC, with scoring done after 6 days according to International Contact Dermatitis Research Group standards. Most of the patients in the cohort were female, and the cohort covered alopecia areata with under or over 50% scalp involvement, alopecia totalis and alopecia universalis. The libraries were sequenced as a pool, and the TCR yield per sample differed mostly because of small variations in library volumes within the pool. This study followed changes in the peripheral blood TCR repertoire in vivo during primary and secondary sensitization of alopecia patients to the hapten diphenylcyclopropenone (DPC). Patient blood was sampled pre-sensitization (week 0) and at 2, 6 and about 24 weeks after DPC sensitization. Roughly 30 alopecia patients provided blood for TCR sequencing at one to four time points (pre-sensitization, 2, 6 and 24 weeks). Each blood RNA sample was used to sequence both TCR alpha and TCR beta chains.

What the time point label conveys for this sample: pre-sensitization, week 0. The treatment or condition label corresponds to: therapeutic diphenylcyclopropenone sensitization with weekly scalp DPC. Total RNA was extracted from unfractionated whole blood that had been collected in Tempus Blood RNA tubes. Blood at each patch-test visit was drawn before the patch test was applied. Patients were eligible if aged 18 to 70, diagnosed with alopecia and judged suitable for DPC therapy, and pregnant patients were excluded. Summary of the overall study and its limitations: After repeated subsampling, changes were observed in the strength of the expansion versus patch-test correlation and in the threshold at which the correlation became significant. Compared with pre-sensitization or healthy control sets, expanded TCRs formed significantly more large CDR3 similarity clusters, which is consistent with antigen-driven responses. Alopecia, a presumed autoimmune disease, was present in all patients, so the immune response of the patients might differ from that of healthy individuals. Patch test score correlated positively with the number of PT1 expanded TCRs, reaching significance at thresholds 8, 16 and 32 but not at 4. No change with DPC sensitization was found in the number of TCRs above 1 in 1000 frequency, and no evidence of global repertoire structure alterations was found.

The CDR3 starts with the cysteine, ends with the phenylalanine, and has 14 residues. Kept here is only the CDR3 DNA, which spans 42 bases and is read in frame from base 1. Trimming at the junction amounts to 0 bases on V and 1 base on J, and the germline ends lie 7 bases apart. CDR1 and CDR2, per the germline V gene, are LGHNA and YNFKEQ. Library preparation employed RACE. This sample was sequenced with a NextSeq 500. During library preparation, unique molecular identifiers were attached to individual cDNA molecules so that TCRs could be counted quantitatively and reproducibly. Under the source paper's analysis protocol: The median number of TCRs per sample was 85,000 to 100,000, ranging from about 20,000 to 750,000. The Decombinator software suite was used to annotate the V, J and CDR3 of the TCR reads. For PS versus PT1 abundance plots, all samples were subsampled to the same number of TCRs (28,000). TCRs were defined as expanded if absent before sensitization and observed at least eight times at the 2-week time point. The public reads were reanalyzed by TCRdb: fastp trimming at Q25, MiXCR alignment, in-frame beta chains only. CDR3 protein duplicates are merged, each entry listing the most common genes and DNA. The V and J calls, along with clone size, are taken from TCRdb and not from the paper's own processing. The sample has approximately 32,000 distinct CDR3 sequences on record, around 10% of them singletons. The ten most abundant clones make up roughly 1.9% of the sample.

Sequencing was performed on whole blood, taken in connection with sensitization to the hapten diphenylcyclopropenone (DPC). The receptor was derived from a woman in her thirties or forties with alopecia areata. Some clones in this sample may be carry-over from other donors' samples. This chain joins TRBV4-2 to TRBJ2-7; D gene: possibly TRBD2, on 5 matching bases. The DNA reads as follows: TGTGCCAGCAGCCAAGATCGGACTTCCTACGAGCAGTACTTC. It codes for CASSQDRTSYEQYF.